The rows below give T cell receptor beta chains drawn from one sample of a study of blood T cell repertoires in COVID-19. Assay used: immunoSEQ multiplex PCR; TCRdb lists only in-frame clones, some missing. The repertoire has some 150,000 clones, more than 75% of them found once; the top ten carry roughly 1.2%. What was sequenced was PBMCs or T cells enriched from blood (not recorded which). The receptors come from a woman between 25 and 40 years old with acute COVID-19. The conserved cysteine and the conserved F or W are not part of the CDR3 here.

TRBV28,15,ASSLWDLGAGVGEQF
TRBV30,12,AWSGTGGFSPLH
TRBV25-1,16,ASSEFEAFRGSGNTIY
TRBV29-1,12,SVEGTVTLGTQY
TRBV9,14,ASSAAGTLKLSEAF
TRBV10-3,13,AISDFTGGVYGYT
TRBV20-1,9,SARSREKLF
TRBV19,11,ASSAIANTEAF
TRBV2,10,ASAPADPREY
TRBV7-7,13,ASSSLGTREETQY
TRBV11-1,13,ASSLSSGSSGEQF
TRBV5-4,14,ASNRLGGGSSGEQF
TRBV28,12,ASSTPGAGETQY
TRBV7-2,12,ASSSTSGRREQF
TRBV10-3,12,ATRQGTSNQPQH
TRBV13,14,ASSEGTSGGTDTQY
TRBV15,12,ATSVDRGIVGYT
TRBV7-6,13,ASSLGDSGRNEQF
TRBV11-1,12,ASSPILASDEQY
TRBV4-2,14,ASSQPVSSGTYEQY
TRBV28,9,ASSFLEKLF
TRBV2,13,ASSEGSSGANVLT
TRBV2,12,ASNTGSSGNTIY
TRBV5-1,14,ASSSNLRAPNTEAF
TRBV2,12,ASRITGGEETQY
TRBV5-1,12,ASSLTGGPYEQY
TRBV5-1,18,ASSPRRGTGLAEERYTQY
TRBV13,14,ASSPPGGDRYYEQY
TRBV3-1/TRBV3-2,14,ASSQDPQGEREKLF
TRBV2,14,ASSTSEREWGDEQF
TRBV28,14,ASRRTGETSNYGYT
TRBV21-1,12,ASSIGTSANEQF
TRBV30,11,AWKTGGSETQY
TRBV9,13,ASSAGGLTPGELF
TRBV19,12,ASGTGTNGNTIY